This T cell receptor beta chain came from a study of blood T cell repertoires in COVID-19. Participants reported their clinical history, and cohort assignment relied on those reports. Assay used: immunoSEQ multiplex PCR; TCRdb lists only in-frame clones, some missing. Here the sample spans some 460,000 clones, about 85% being singletons. Germline loops: CDR1 MGHDK, CDR2 SYGVNS. This CDR3 has 16 amino acids. V shed 4 bases and J 5 bases; nucleotides not matched to a gene: 12. The chain recombines TRBV25-1 with TRBJ2-7, with 9 bases that match TRBD2. Sequencing input: PBMCs or T cells enriched from blood (not recorded which). The sequence was obtained from a woman aged 18-29 years with acute COVID-19. The CDR3 is CASSADWGLATHEQYF. CDR3 DNA: TGTGCCAGCAGTGCGGACTGGGGACTAGCTACCCACGAGCAGTACTTC.